This TCR beta chain was captured by sequencing in a study of T cells in Graves' hyperthyroidism and ophthalmopathy. Amplification targeted TCR beta CDR3 regions from RNA transcripts. With the HTBI primer set, the TCR CDR3 went through a first round of RT-PCR. TCRdb re-analysed the multiplex PCR reads in MiXCR, keeping a single row per CDR3 protein. The table records a few hundred thousand distinct CDR3 sequences, 15% to 20% of them present only once. This clonotype was observed many times. V lost 8 bases, J lost 4 bases, and 9 bases stayed unmatched. The CDR3 consists of 13 residues. Per germline, CDR1 GTSNPN and CDR2 SVGIG (reference sequence). Patients affected by ophthalmopathy presented a Clinical Activity Score of at least 3, a NOSPECS grade of at least 4, and disease duration below 3 months.

This TCR derives from a woman aged 40 to 50 with Graves' ophthalmopathy. The specimen was blood. The chain couples TRBV30 to TRBJ1-1; 8 positions agree with TRBD1. CDR3 coding DNA: TGTGCCAGTTGGACAGGGTTTGGCACTGAAGCTTTCTTT. This sequence encodes CASWTGFGTEAFF.